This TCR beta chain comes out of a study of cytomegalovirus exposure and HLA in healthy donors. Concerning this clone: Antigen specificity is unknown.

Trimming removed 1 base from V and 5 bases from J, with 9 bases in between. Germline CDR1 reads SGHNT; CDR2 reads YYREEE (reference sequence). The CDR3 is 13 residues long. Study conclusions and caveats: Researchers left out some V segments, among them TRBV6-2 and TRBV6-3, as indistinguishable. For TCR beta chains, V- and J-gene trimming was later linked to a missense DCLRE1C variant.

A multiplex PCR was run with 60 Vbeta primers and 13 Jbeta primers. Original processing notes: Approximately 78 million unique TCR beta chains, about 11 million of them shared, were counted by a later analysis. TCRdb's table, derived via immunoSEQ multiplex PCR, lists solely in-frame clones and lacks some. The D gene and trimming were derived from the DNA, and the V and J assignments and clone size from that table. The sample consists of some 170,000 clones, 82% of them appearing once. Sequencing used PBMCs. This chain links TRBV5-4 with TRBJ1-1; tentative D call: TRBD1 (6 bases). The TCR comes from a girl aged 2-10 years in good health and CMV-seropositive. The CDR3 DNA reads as TGTGCCAGCAGCTTGACGCAGGGGACTGAAGCTTTCTTT. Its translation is CASSLTQGTEAFF.